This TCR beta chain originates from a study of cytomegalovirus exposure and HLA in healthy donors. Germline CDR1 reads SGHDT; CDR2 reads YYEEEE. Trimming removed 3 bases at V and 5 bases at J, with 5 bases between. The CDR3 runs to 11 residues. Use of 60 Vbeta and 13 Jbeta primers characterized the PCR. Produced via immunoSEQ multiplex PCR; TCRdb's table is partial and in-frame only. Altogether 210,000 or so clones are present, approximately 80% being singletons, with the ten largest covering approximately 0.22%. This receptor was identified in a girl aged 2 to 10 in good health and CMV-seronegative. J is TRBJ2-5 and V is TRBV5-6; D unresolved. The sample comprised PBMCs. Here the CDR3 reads CASSYQETQYF. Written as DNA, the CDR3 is TGTGCCAGCAGCTATCAGGAGACCCAGTACTTC.